The sample holds a few counts of the clone carrying this T cell receptor (beta chain). Its target is unknown. The CDR3 contains 14 residues. The ends were cut back, 5 bases at V and 2 bases at J, with 9 bases in the middle. In germline, CDR1 is SGHTA, CDR2 FQGTGA. The data were taken from a study of CD8 T cells in ankylosing spondylitis. The study, taken as a whole, reports: In reactive arthritis synovial fluid and blood, some motif variants had been reported before. Researchers reportedly found disease-linked clones significantly enriched in matched ankylosing spondylitis synovial fluid. What appeared characteristic of ankylosing spondylitis blood was a TCR beta motif of several highly homologous variants.

As the method for making TCR beta libraries, quantitative 5'-RACE with molecular barcodes was used. TCRdb reprocessed the 5' RACE reads via MiXCR and lists one record per CDR3 protein. The sample holds 250,000 to 300,000 distinct CDR3 sequences; around 18% are singletons and the top ten take about 8%. The chain combines TRBV7-3 with TRBJ2-2; perhaps TRBD1 as D (6 bases). Sample: blood, either unsorted or a sorted T cell fraction (not recorded which). The sequence was collected from a male donor with ankylosing spondylitis or in good health (not recorded which). The CDR3 region has the DNA TGTGCCAGCAGCGTACAGGGAAACACCGGGGAGCTGTTTTTT. It encodes CASSVQGNTGELFF.